Below, 16 T cell receptor beta chains from the same sample are listed, as sequenced in a study of Tregs in tolerant kidney transplant recipients. The repertoire was sequenced with immunoSEQ multiplex PCR; TCRdb's copy has only in-frame clones and lacks some. The data show approximately 35,000 clones, and the top ten clones hold more than 6.5%. The specimen was CD8+ T cells from blood, collected before the transplant. The receptors here all came from a human donor who received a combined kidney and bone marrow transplant.

As regards this clone: The read halts 3 residues ahead of the CDR3 end, with the missing end drawn from the germline J gene. V and J are TRBV20-1 and TRBJ2-2; D uncertain. Germline assignment: CDR1 DFQATT and CDR2 SNEGSKA (reference sequence). Trimming removed 1 base from V and 6 bases from J, with 9 bases in between. The CDR3 sequence is 13 residues long. The covered CDR3 bases are TGCAGTGCTAGAGGCTACGTTGCCGGGGAG. Its translation: CSARGYVAGE. From start to end, the CDR3 is CSARGYVAGELFF.

CDR3 DNA, as far as it was read: TGTGCCAGCAGTCCACCAGGGGGCGTCCAGAACACTGAA. It translates to CASSPPGGVQNTE. The full CDR3 reads CASSPPGGVQNTEAFF. The V and J genes are TRBV7-8 and TRBJ1-1; 8 nucleotides match TRBD1. The observed sequence ends 3 residues before the CDR3 terminus, with the missing tail filled in from the germline J gene. Germline assignment: CDR1 SGHVS and CDR2 FQNEAQ. This CDR3 has 16 residues. Trimming removed 6 bases from V and 1 base from J; junction bases left unmatched: 10.

A note on this clone: Read coverage stops 3 residues before the CDR3 terminus; the germline J gene supplies the remainder. J is TRBJ2-5 and V is TRBV29-1, with TRBD1 matching 10 bases. The CDR3 runs to 15 residues. V gave up 8 bases and J gave up 5 bases; unmatched junction bases: 14. Germline loops: CDR1 SQVTM, CDR2 ANQGSEA. The sequenced CDR3 bases are TGCAGCTCCGATCCAGGGACAGGGGAAGGCGAGACC. It is translated as CSSDPGTGEGET. The whole CDR3 sequence is CSSDPGTGEGETQYF. The full variable domain, completed using reference TRBV29-1 and TRBJ2-5, is SAVISQKPSRDICQRGTSLTIQCQVDSQVTMMFWYRQQPGQSLTLIATANQGSEATYESGFVIDKFPISRPNLTFSTLTVSNMSPEDSSIYLCSSDPGTGEGETQYFGPGTRLLVL.

Remarks on this clone: Read coverage stops 3 residues before the CDR3 terminus; the germline J gene supplies the remainder. The chain employs TRBV6-2 or TRBV6-3 and TRBJ2-3, with 7 bases identical to TRBD2. The length of the CDR3 is 15 residues. Germline values: CDR1 MNHEY, CDR2 SVGEGT. V lost 0 bases and J lost 4; bases outside the gene matches: 4. The CDR3 loop is CASSYSGGVADTQYF. Incomplete CDR3 DNA: TGTGCCAGCAGTTACTCGGGAGGGGTAGCAGATACG.

About this clone: The CDR3 end falls 3 residues outside the read, so it is completed with the germline J gene. The chain joins TRBV2 to TRBJ2-1; possibly TRBD2 for D (6 bases). The V end was cut by 10 bases, the J end by 0 bases, with 19 bases between. Germline CDR1 is SNHLY and CDR2 is FYNNEI. The CDR3 spans 16 residues. The CDR3 sequence: CAIPPGGTYSYNEQFF. The covered CDR3 bases are TGTGCCATCCCCCCTGGGGGGACTTACTCCTACAATGAG.

In regard to this clone: The read ends 3 residues shy of where the CDR3 ends; the end is completed using the germline J gene. This sequence joins TRBV5-1 and TRBJ1-4; D remains ambiguous. This CDR3 spans 14 amino acids. The V and J ends lost 5 bases and 3 bases respectively, with 11 bases between them. Germline V gene sequence: CDR1 SGHRS, CDR2 YFSETQ. CDR3 residues: CASSVLAPNEKLFF. The CDR3 bases that were read are TGCGCCAGCAGTGTTTTGGCCCCTAATGAAAAA.

Concerning this clone: At one end the junction does not follow the germline gene, possibly because of a read error. The CDR3 extends 3 residues past the end of the read, so its final part is completed from the germline J gene. V is TRBV7-6 and J is TRBJ2-5; TRBD1 agrees at 9 bases. Germline assignment: CDR1 SGHVS and CDR2 FNYEAQ. The length of the CDR3 is 14 residues. CDR3: CAGSSTGGLETQYF. The CDR3 bases that were read are TGTGCCGGCAGCTCAACAGGGGGCCTCGAGACC. The whole variable domain, filled in from reference TRBV7-6 and TRBJ2-5, reads GAGVSQSPRYKVTKRGQDVALRCDPISGHVSLYWYRQALGQGPEFLTYFNYEAQQDKSGLPNDRFSAERPEGSISTLTIQRTEQRDSAMYRCAGSSTGGLETQYFGPGTRLLVL.

As concerns this clone: Coverage ceases 3 residues before the CDR3 finishes, and the germline J gene fills in the end. The J gene is TRBJ2-5, the V gene TRBV19; 12 bases map to TRBD2. Per the germline V gene, CDR1 is LNHDA and CDR2 is SQIVND (reference sequence). The CDR3 has 17 amino acids. V dropped 3 bases and J dropped 5; count of bases not matched to a gene: 10. The CDR3 sequence: CASSIFFSTSGSETQYF. CDR3 DNA (partial): TGTGCCAGTAGTATTTTTTTCTCGACTAGCGGGAGCGAGACC.

The part of the CDR3 DNA that was read is TGTGCCAGCAGTCCTTGGACAGGGGAACAGCCC. As protein: CASSPWTGEQP. The whole CDR3 reads CASSPWTGEQPQHF. The rearrangement joins TRBV6-2 or TRBV6-3 to TRBJ1-5; 9 positions agree with TRBD1. The missing CDR3 end, 3 residues past where the read stops, is filled in from the germline J gene. This CDR3 comprises 14 residues. The trim removed 5 bases at V and 7 bases at J, leaving 6 bases unmatched. Germline V CDR1 and CDR2: MNHEY, SVGEGT.

Note on this clone: The observed sequence ends 3 residues before the CDR3 terminus, with the missing tail filled in from the germline J gene. The chain employs TRBV16 and TRBJ2-1; 9 nucleotides agree with TRBD1. The germline CDR1 and CDR2 sequences are KGHSY and FQNENV. CDR3 length: 13 amino acids. Germline trimming cut 5 bases from V and 9 bases from J; bases unmatched to any gene: 5. The CDR3 reads CASSETGGLEQFF. Incomplete CDR3 DNA: TGTGCCAGCAGCGAAACAGGGGGCCTTGAG.

Concerning this clone itself: The sequence runs out 3 residues before the end of the CDR3; the remainder is reconstructed from the germline J gene. The chain employs TRBV10-3 and TRBJ2-3, with 7 bases lining up with TRBD2. The CDR3 covers 15 residues. V lost 4 bases to trimming and J lost 0 bases; unmatched junction nucleotides: 4. Germline CDR1 is ENHRY and CDR2 is SYGVKD. The CDR3 is CAISGERGSTDTQYF. The sequenced CDR3 bases are TGTGCCATCAGTGGGGAGCGGGGTAGCACAGATACG.

Details on this clone: The read comes to an end 3 residues before the CDR3 does, leaving the germline J gene to fill in the end. V usage is TRBV7-9 and J usage is TRBJ2-3, with a weak D call TRBD1 (6 bases). This CDR3 is built from 12 residues. Trimming took off 6 bases at V and 4 bases at J, with 8 bases between the two ends. Germline CDR1 and CDR2: SEHNR and FQNEAQ (reference sequence). The CDR3 loop is CASSSGADTQYF. CDR3 bases read: TGTGCCAGCAGTTCAGGGGCAGATACG.

Notes on this clone: With the read ending 3 residues before the CDR3 end, the germline J gene is used to fill in that end. The chain recombines TRBV5-6 with TRBJ2-1, with D uncertain. Germline V lookup: CDR1 SGHDT, CDR2 YYEEEE. The CDR3 sequence is 14 residues long. V lost 0 bases and J 6 bases, leaving 10 bases between the germline ends. CDR3 region: CASSLAESVNEQFF. CDR3 DNA (partial): TGTGCCAGCAGCTTGGCGGAGAGCGTCAATGAG.

In regard to this clone: Read data end 3 residues before the CDR3 end; the end is taken from the germline J gene. The chain recombines TRBV11-2 with TRBJ2-2, with D maybe TRBD1 (6 bases). V was clipped by 7 bases and J by 1 base, with 10 bases between them. The CDR3 is made up of 14 amino acids. The germline V gene encodes CDR1 SGHAT and CDR2 FQNNGV. Incomplete CDR3 DNA: TGTGCCAGCAAGGACAGTCGGAACACCGGGGAG. It is translated as CASKDSRNTGE. The full CDR3 sequence reads CASKDSRNTGELFF.

Remarks on this clone: The CDR3 end is not reached by the read, which stops 3 residues before it; the germline J gene fills it in. This chain links TRBV20-1 with TRBJ1-5, with TRBD1 as a possible D gene (5 bases). Germline V lookup: CDR1 DFQATT, CDR2 SNEGSKA (reference sequence). Trimming left V 1 base short and J 3 bases short, with 13 bases between. The CDR3 contains 15 residues. CDR3 DNA, as far as it was read: TGCAGTGCTAGAGCTTTTGAACAGGACAATCAGCCC. Translating gives CSARAFEQDNQP. The whole CDR3 sequence reads CSARAFEQDNQPQHF.

A remark on this clone: The read ends 3 residues early relative to the CDR3; the germline J gene fills the gap. This chain links TRBV13 with TRBJ1-3; D is uncertain. V lost 4 bases and J lost 0, with 10 bases in between. The CDR3 runs 15 residues. CDR1 PRHDT and CDR2 FYEKMQ come from the germline V gene (reference sequence). The covered CDR3 bases are TGTGCCAGCAGCTCGCCCCCGCGCTCTGGAAACACC. Its protein is CASSSPPRSGNT. The complete CDR3 sequence is CASSSPPRSGNTIYF. Filled out from reference TRBV13 and TRBJ1-3, the complete variable domain reads AAGVIQSPRHLIKEKRETATLKCYPIPRHDTVYWYQQGPGQDPQFLISFYEKMQSDKGSIPDRFSAQQFSDYHSELNMSSLELGDSALYFCASSSPPRSGNTIYFGEGSWLTVV.